The entry that follows covers one T cell receptor beta chain sequence. Measured with immunoSEQ multiplex PCR; TCRdb has only the in-frame clones, and not every one. The table includes over 450,000 clones, about 84% detected once. This sample is part of a study of shared T cell receptors in the human thymus. The ends lost 1 base at V and 7 bases at J; junction bases unmatched: 3. The germline V gene has CDR1 LNHNV and CDR2 YYDKDF (reference sequence). The CDR3 length is 15 residues. This sample also appeared in a second study, on human thymus T cells. As that study records: Donors were healthy Finnish babies undergoing corrective operations for congenital heart defects. Corrective heart surgery yielded resections, and these provided the thymus tissue. There appeared to be biased usage of V and J genes in thymic and blood repertoires. The related literature has documented a marked overlap of thymic repertoires among unrelated individuals.

The source is a boy younger than two with a congenital heart defect. The specimen was thymocytes. The V call is TRBV15, the J call TRBJ2-7, with 14 bases that match TRBD2. The CDR3 region has the DNA TGTGCCACCAGCAGAGGTGGGACTAGCGGGAGTGAGCAGTACTTC. Translated: CATSRGGTSGSEQYF.